A selection of T cell receptor beta chains follows, all from one sample in a study of sequential checkpoint blockade in melanoma. TCRdb's table, derived via immunoSEQ multiplex PCR, lists solely in-frame clones and lacks some. The sample carries approximately 20,000 clones, approximately 70% recorded once. This specimen was CD8+ T cells sorted from blood (inferred from file names), taken from a patient given nivolumab and ipilimumab in sequence. The receptors come from a human donor with melanoma. The conserved cysteine and the conserved F or W are not part of the CDR3 here. Where a row states a size, it is once, few, many or the class of an expanded clone; other rows omit it.

abundance	v_gene	CDR3aa
-	TRBV29-1	SVAGRGSYEQY
-	TRBV19	ASRPPDRLNEKLF
-	TRBV5-1	ASSPGGVGPSDTQY
-	TRBV28	ASSETSGRALAKNIQY
medium-sized	TRBV5-1	ASSLTVNTGELF
-	TRBV28	ASIPGRGEVEAF
-	TRBV28	ASSPEAVYEQY
few	TRBV21-1	ASSKRTGETYEQY
once	TRBV4-2	ASSQEGWDRVSGSPLH
-	TRBV27	ASSFSGVGNQPQH
-	TRBV10-2	ASSEEETGYNEQF
-	TRBV18	ASSLRDRGQPQH
-	TRBV4-1	ASSQQGDWGGDEQF
-	TRBV5-6	ASSPDRGGWEQY
-	TRBV5-8	ASSPSATGAYEQY
-	TRBV27	ASSLSPQKTDTQY
medium-sized	TRBV6-4	ASSSSSGEGNEQF
-	TRBV5-1	ASFRDFGSSYEQY
-	TRBV27	ASRTGNSLEAF
-	TRBV30	AWERGGMNTEAF
-	TRBV30	AFSVGQGDNEQF
few	TRBV7-9	ASSSGAGQTYEQY
-	TRBV27	ASSGQPSTGELF
-	TRBV5-4	ASSSGVPVTANTEAF
-	TRBV7-6	ASSYIRRGRYNEQF